This T cell receptor (beta chain) was recovered during a study of T cell repertoires in cytomegalovirus infection. On the study more broadly: A matching HLA type, together with CMV infection, was signaled by public TCR beta signatures.

General study points: Clonotypes of TCR beta that were HLA-C-restricted and CMV-specific dominated the ex vivo response. Using cumulative public TCR beta family frequency, the authors identified those who carried CMV together with the relevant HLA.

TCRdb re-analysed the reads in MiXCR, keeping a single row per CDR3 protein. The table lists some 680,000 distinct CDR3 sequences, about 40% of them singletons. This clonotype was seen ten or more times. Antigen specificity is unknown. This CDR3 is built from 17 residues. V was clipped by 1 base and J by 6 bases, with 19 bases between them. Germline V gene data show CDR1 as MGHRA and CDR2 as YSYEKL. The sequence was collected from a human donor in good health (CMV status not recorded). Some clones in this sample may be carry-over from other donors' samples. V is TRBV4-1 and J is TRBJ1-5; weak D call: TRBD1 (6 bases). The sample comprised PBMCs. CDR3 sequence reads: CASSQGQGPSGGQPQHF. The CDR3 nucleotides read TGCGCCAGCAGCCAAGGGCAGGGGCCTTCGGGAGGTCAGCCCCAGCATTTT.